Listed below are T cell receptor beta chains from one sample, sequenced in a study of vaccination effects on CD4 cells after COVID-19. The data were produced by immunoSEQ multiplex PCR, yet TCRdb's version contains in-frame clones alone and is incomplete. The table lists about 31,000 clones, more than 65% of them singletons. No antigen is known for these receptors. Here the sequenced sample was CD4+ T cells from PBMCs cultured with HCoV-229E spike peptides, taken after COVID-19 vaccination. These receptors all come from a human donor who received a COVID-19 vaccine. The CDR3 runs from the conserved cysteine through the conserved F or W. D genes are given only for firm matches. For some rows the clone size is stated as once, few or many, or as a class when expanded; others skip it.

v_call	clone_size	d_call	j_call	cdr3_aa	cdr3_nt
TRBV5-1	once	.	TRBJ1-1	CASSRQLATEAFF	TGCGCCAGCAGCCGGCAACTAGCCACTGAAGCTTTCTTT
TRBV5-1	.	.	TRBJ1-6	CASSIATSNSPLHF	TGCGCCAGCAGCATCGCCACGTCTAATTCACCCCTCCACTTT
TRBV11-2	.	TRBD2	TRBJ2-1	CASRLGLAVYNEQFF	TGTGCCAGCAGACTGGGACTAGCGGTTTACAATGAGCAGTTCTTC
TRBV19	.	.	TRBJ2-7	CASSEDGYYEQYF	TGTGCCAGCAGTGAGGACGGATACTACGAGCAGTACTTC
TRBV18	.	.	TRBJ1-2	CASSPEVVYGYTF	TGTGCCAGCTCACCCGAGGTGGTCTATGGCTACACCTTC
TRBV11-2	.	TRBD2	TRBJ2-3	CASSPLLFVAGRETDTQYF	TGTGCCAGCAGCCCCCTCCTTTTCGTCGCGGGGAGGGAGACAGATACGCAGTATTTT
TRBV18	.	.	TRBJ1-3	CASSPSPGGTGNTIYF	TGTGCCAGCTCACCAAGTCCCGGGGGGACTGGAAACACCATATATTTT
TRBV19	once	.	TRBJ1-4	CASSATNEKLFF	TGTGCCTCCAGCGCAACTAATGAAAAACTGTTTTTT
TRBV5-8	.	TRBD1	TRBJ1-1	CASRNRQGTTEAFF	TGTGCCAGCAGAAATCGACAGGGTACCACTGAAGCTTTCTTT
TRBV19	.	TRBD1	TRBJ1-4	CASSLLGTENEKLFF	TGTGCCAGTAGTTTGTTAGGGACAGAGAATGAAAAACTGTTTTTT
TRBV7-9	few	.	TRBJ1-1	CASSLRGGGWNTEAFF	TGTGCCAGCAGCTTACGGGGAGGAGGATGGAACACTGAAGCTTTCTTT
TRBV24-1	once	.	TRBJ2-5	CATSDPLGSGETQYF	TGTGCCACCAGTGACCCCTTAGGATCTGGGGAGACCCAGTACTTC
TRBV19	.	.	TRBJ1-5	CASSLQVGGAAQPQHF	TGTGCCAGTAGTCTCCAAGTTGGAGGGGCCGCTCAGCCCCAGCATTTT
TRBV2	.	TRBD2	TRBJ2-5	CASSGDDGTRRDF	TGTGCCAGCAGTGGCGATGACGGGACTAGAAGGGACTTC
TRBV2	.	.	TRBJ1-1	CASNKGLNTEAFF	TGTGCCAGCAATAAGGGGTTGAACACTGAAGCTTTCTTT
TRBV2	.	.	TRBJ1-1	CASRPTVLSEAFF	TGTGCCAGCAGGCCGACAGTACTCTCTGAAGCTTTCTTT
TRBV29-1	.	.	TRBJ1-1	CSVDDSLNTEAFF	TGCAGCGTTGATGACAGCCTGAACACTGAAGCTTTCTTT
TRBV18	.	.	TRBJ1-1	CASSPPGAGGTEAFF	TGTGCCAGCTCACCACCCGGGGCTGGGGGCACTGAAGCTTTCTTT
TRBV6-1	.	TRBD1	TRBJ1-6	CASSEAGQGNSPLHF	TGTGCCAGCAGTGAAGCGGGACAGGGTAATTCACCCCTCCACTTT
TRBV5-6	.	.	TRBJ1-2	CASSLAGRGLGYTF	TGTGCCAGCAGCTTGGCCGGCAGGGGCCTTGGCTACACCTTC
TRBV24-1	.	TRBD2	TRBJ2-5	CATSDSSGLQETQYF	TGTGCCACCAGTGATTCTAGCGGGTTACAAGAGACCCAGTACTTC
TRBV30	few	.	TRBJ2-2	CAYETDGYTGELFF	TGTGCCTATGAAACGGACGGATACACCGGGGAGCTGTTTTTT
TRBV14	.	.	TRBJ2-3	CASSPLGKGSTDTQYF	TGTGCCAGCAGCCCTCTCGGGAAGGGGAGCACAGATACGCAGTATTTT
TRBV3-1/TRBV3-2	.	.	TRBJ1-5	CASSQGPPGNQPQHF	TGTGCCAGCAGCCAAGGACCCCCGGGCAATCAGCCCCAGCATTTT
TRBV5-1	few	.	TRBJ1-3	CASSLTLGGPGNTIYF	TGCGCCAGCAGCTTGACGCTTGGGGGGCCTGGAAACACCATATATTTT
TRBV11-2	.	.	TRBJ1-2	CASSLDQGSYGYTF	TGTGCCAGCAGCTTAGATCAGGGGAGCTATGGCTACACCTTC
TRBV27	.	.	TRBJ2-2	CASTSAGHLTGELFF	TGTGCCAGCACTTCGGCGGGACACCTCACCGGGGAGCTGTTTTTT
TRBV10-3	.	.	TRBJ2-2	CAISETLGTGELFF	TGTGCCATCAGTGAAACCTTGGGCACCGGGGAGCTGTTTTTT
TRBV19	few	.	TRBJ1-5	CASTPTRDRNQPQHF	TGTGCCAGTACTCCCACTCGGGACCGAAATCAGCCCCAGCATTTT
TRBV11-2	.	.	TRBJ2-1	CASSLDRAREQFF	TGTGCCAGCAGCTTAGATCGGGCCCGTGAGCAGTTCTTC
TRBV5-1	.	.	TRBJ2-2	CASSLGGTNTGELFF	TGCGCCAGCAGCTTGGGGGGCACAAACACCGGGGAGCTGTTTTTT
TRBV7-8	.	.	TRBJ1-2	CASSLDRASGYTF	TGTGCCAGCAGCTTAGACAGGGCAAGTGGCTACACCTTC
TRBV28	once	TRBD2	TRBJ2-2	CASSGTAAGVGELFF	TGTGCCAGCAGTGGAACCGCAGCGGGAGTCGGGGAGCTGTTTTTT
TRBV3-1/TRBV3-2	.	.	TRBJ2-1	CASSLGRNEQFF	TGTGCCAGCAGCCTAGGGCGGAATGAGCAGTTCTTC
TRBV3-1/TRBV3-2	.	.	TRBJ1-1	CASRPAGGNTEAFF	TGTGCCAGCAGACCCGCCGGTGGGAACACTGAAGCTTTCTTT
TRBV18	once	.	TRBJ1-5	CATSFGENQPQHF	TGTGCCACCTCTTTCGGGGAGAATCAGCCCCAGCATTTT
TRBV2	.	.	TRBJ1-6	CASSARDPGLNNSPLHF	TGTGCCAGCAGTGCGCGGGATCCCGGTCTGAATAATTCACCCCTCCACTTT
TRBV7-9	.	TRBD2	TRBJ2-5	CASSPIGLAGGETQYF	TGTGCCAGCAGCCCCATCGGACTAGCGGGAGGTGAGACCCAGTACTTC
TRBV5-1	.	.	TRBJ2-5	CASSLEETQYF	TGCGCCAGCAGCTTAGAAGAGACCCAGTACTTC
TRBV19	.	.	TRBJ2-5	CASSQSLQETQYF	TGTGCCAGTAGTCAGAGCCTTCAAGAGACCCAGTACTTC
TRBV6-5	.	.	TRBJ2-7	CASRMGGTGGGEQYF	TGTGCCAGCCGGATGGGGGGGACCGGAGGGGGAGAGCAGTACTTC
TRBV2	.	TRBD2	TRBJ2-3	CASSESRFVRGGHLVTDTQYF	TGTGCCAGCAGCGAAAGCCGTTTCGTACGGGGGGGCCATCTCGTTACAGATACGCAGTATTTT
TRBV9	.	TRBD2	TRBJ2-1	CASSVATSGYNEQFF	TGTGCCAGCAGCGTAGCCACTAGCGGATACAATGAGCAGTTCTTC
TRBV2	.	TRBD2	TRBJ2-3	CASSEEGIVDRWSGSRADTQYF	TGTGCCAGCAGTGAAGAGGGGATAGTGGATAGGTGGAGCGGGAGTAGGGCAGATACGCAGTATTTT
TRBV15	.	.	TRBJ1-2	CATSRDRVGGYTF	TGTGCCACCAGCAGAGATCGTGTTGGTGGCTACACCTTC
TRBV6-5	.	.	TRBJ1-2	CASSSSPGLTGYTF	TGTGCCAGCAGTTCTTCTCCGGGACTTACTGGCTACACCTTC
TRBV9	.	TRBD2	TRBJ2-2	CASSVDPSGSWAGELFF	TGTGCCAGCAGCGTAGACCCTAGCGGGAGTTGGGCCGGGGAGCTGTTTTTT
TRBV19	.	.	TRBJ2-6	CASSTLRAAKYSGANVLTF	TGTGCCAGTAGTACTCTCAGGGCAGCCAAATACTCTGGGGCCAACGTCCTGACTTTC
TRBV19	.	.	TRBJ1-2	CASSISGQPRYGYTF	TGTGCCAGTAGTATAAGTGGGCAGCCAAGGTATGGCTACACCTTC
TRBV2	.	.	TRBJ2-1	CASSVWLYNEQFF	TGTGCCAGCAGTGTCTGGCTCTACAATGAGCAGTTCTTC
TRBV30	.	TRBD2	TRBJ2-4	CAWGGLAGVNIQYF	TGTGCCTGGGGGGGACTAGCGGGTGTGAACATTCAGTACTTC
TRBV2	.	TRBD2	TRBJ2-1	CASSASGVLSNEQFF	TGTGCCAGCAGTGCTAGCGGGGTCCTCTCGAATGAGCAGTTCTTC
TRBV4-1	once	.	TRBJ2-3	CASRDTGLVLTDTQYF	TGCGCCAGCAGAGATACAGGGTTGGTGCTAACAGATACGCAGTATTTT
TRBV29-1	.	.	TRBJ2-2	CSVRELNTGELFF	TGCAGCGTGCGCGAGCTCAACACCGGGGAGCTGTTTTTT